The text below deals with one TCR beta chain. Its antigen is not known. The donors were members of the validation cohort, which comprised around 110 subjects and was separate from the first cohort of some 680 subjects. The data originate from a study of cytomegalovirus exposure and HLA in healthy donors. Study-wide results and limits: In vitro experiments confirmed that three CMV-associated chains were specific for CMV antigens.

Here immunoSEQ multiplex PCR was the method, and the copy in TCRdb shows in-frame clones only, minus some. The sample carries 110,000 to 150,000 clones, just under 90% recorded once. The CDR3 sequence is 12 residues long. V was shortened by 5 bases and J by 4 bases, with 8 bases between the two germline ends. In germline, CDR1 is MNHEY, CDR2 SVGAGI. V gene TRBV6-5 combines with J gene TRBJ1-2; D is uncertain. The source material was PBMCs. The TCR comes from a woman younger than 45 in good health and CMV-seropositive. The CDR3: CASSPLGYGYTF. The CDR3 region has the DNA TGTGCCAGCAGTCCACTCGGCTATGGCTACACCTTC.